A selection of T cell receptor beta chains follows, all from one sample in a study of OX40 agonist ivuxolimab in advanced cancers. Clones were read by immunoSEQ multiplex PCR, and TCRdb kept only the in-frame ones, dropping some. Of 50,000 to 75,000 clones in the sample, about 83% were seen once. The specimen comprised CD4+ or CD8+ T cells sorted from blood, sampled in a trial of the OX40 agonist ivuxolimab. All receptors derive from an adult with an advanced solid tumor such as melanoma, head and neck, liver or kidney cancer. Both conserved end residues are part of each CDR3. The D gene is left open where the match is weak. Rows give clone size only sometimes, using once, few, many, or a class for an expanded clone.

DNA,CDR3,J,V,size,D
TGTGCCAGCAGCTTAGTCTCTAGCGGGGGGAGCAATGAGCAGTTCTTC,CASSLVSSGGSNEQFF,TRBJ2-1,TRBV7-2,.,TRBD2
TGTGCCAGCACCTCTCCCCCGGCCACGTACGAGCAGTACTTC,CASTSPPATYEQYF,TRBJ2-7,TRBV6-6,.,.
TGTGCCATCAGTTCACCGGGACAGGGTTCCAACGAGCAGTACTTC,CAISSPGQGSNEQYF,TRBJ2-7,TRBV10-3,.,TRBD1
TGTGCCAGCAGGGAGGGACTGGGGTTCTACGAGCAGTACTTC,CASREGLGFYEQYF,TRBJ2-7,TRBV6-1,.,.
TGTGCCTGGAGTCGGACAGGGGAGTACGAGCAGTACTTC,CAWSRTGEYEQYF,TRBJ2-7,TRBV30,.,TRBD1
TGTGCCAGCAGCTTCATGACAGGGGGCGCAGAGACCCAGTACTTC,CASSFMTGGAETQYF,TRBJ2-5,TRBV11-3,.,TRBD1
TGTGCCAGCATCATTGGACAGGGATACAATGAGCAGTTCTTC,CASIIGQGYNEQFF,TRBJ2-1,TRBV2,.,TRBD1
TGTGCCAGCAGGAGGGTTTTTTTGGAGACCCAGTACTTC,CASRRVFLETQYF,TRBJ2-5,TRBV28,.,.
TGCGCCAGCAGCCAGGGACTAGCGGCTGCCTACGAGCAGTACTTC,CASSQGLAAAYEQYF,TRBJ2-7,TRBV4-3,once,TRBD2
TGTGCCAGCAGCCGAAGACAGGGGTCCGGAAACACCATATATTTT,CASSRRQGSGNTIYF,TRBJ1-3,TRBV7-9,.,TRBD1
TGTGCCAGCAGCTTCGCAGAGACCCAGTACTTC,CASSFAETQYF,TRBJ2-5,TRBV7-2,.,.
TGTGCCAGCAGCTTCCCGGGCTCGCCCGGTACGCAGTATTTT,CASSFPGSPGTQYF,TRBJ2-3,TRBV5-6,.,.
TGTGCCTGGAGTCCACACCCGACTCTTCTCTATGGCTACACCTTC,CAWSPHPTLLYGYTF,TRBJ1-2,TRBV30,.,.
TGTGCCACCAGCAGATCGGGGCTCGATGGCTACACCTTC,CATSRSGLDGYTF,TRBJ1-2,TRBV15,.,.
TGTGCCAGCAGCTTAAGTCAGTATAGCTCCTACAATGAGCAGTTCTTC,CASSLSQYSSYNEQFF,TRBJ2-1,TRBV7-3,.,.
TGTGCCAGCAGCCACCCTGGGGGACTAGCGGGGGGTAATGAGCAGTTCTTC,CASSHPGGLAGGNEQFF,TRBJ2-1,TRBV4-2,.,TRBD2
TGTGCCAGCAGCAAAAACGGGTACGCCAGCAATCAGCCCCAGCATTTT,CASSKNGYASNQPQHF,TRBJ1-5,TRBV21-1,.,.
TGTGCCTGGGCGGAGGGCCGAAACTATGGCTACACCTTC,CAWAEGRNYGYTF,TRBJ1-2,TRBV30,.,.
TGTGCCAGCAGTTTTGGGGTTACCTACGAGCAGTACTTC,CASSFGVTYEQYF,TRBJ2-7,TRBV27,.,.
TGTGCCATCAGTGAAAATCGCCACAATGAGCAGTTCTTC,CAISENRHNEQFF,TRBJ2-1,TRBV10-3,.,.
TGTGCCAGTAGTATGAAGACTAGTTTCTCCTACAATGAGCAGTTCTTC,CASSMKTSFSYNEQFF,TRBJ2-1,TRBV19,.,.
TGTGCCAGCAGCTCGTTCCCCCGGACAGATCCCGGAAAACTGTTTTTT,CASSSFPRTDPGKLFF,TRBJ1-4,TRBV7-9,few,.
TGTGCCAGCAGCTTATGGGCTAGGACACCTTACGAGCAGTACTTC,CASSLWARTPYEQYF,TRBJ2-7,TRBV5-6,.,.